This T cell receptor (beta chain) comes out of a study of T cells in Graves' hyperthyroidism and ophthalmopathy (dated by TCRdb to between 2018 and 2021). With regard to the full study: Peripheral blood was collected at initial diagnosis, before any treatment. A discovery cohort of roughly 100 patients, about 44 with Graves' ophthalmopathy and fewer than 65 with stable Graves' hyperthyroidism, was used to find distinguishing TCR V-J signatures. Prospective prediction of ophthalmopathy was tested in an independent validation cohort of fewer than 20 hyperthyroidism patients and around 16 patients who later progressed to ophthalmopathy. For training and testing, the 100 or so patients in the discovery cohort were randomly divided in a 7:3 ratio. Thyroid tissue and blood T-cell repertoires from six Graves' hyperthyroidism patients were also compared in the study. After sampling, hyperthyroidism patients received methimazole starting at 30 mg daily, and ophthalmopathy patients received high-dose intravenous methylprednisolone. TCR Vbeta CDR3 sequencing of 135 peripheral blood samples (43 ophthalmopathy, approximately 80 hyperthyroidism and roughly 17 progressor patients) is reported in the paper. General findings and caveats noted by the study authors: No statistical method was used to fix the sample size in advance, and group allocation was not hidden from the investigators. Most expanded thyroid clonotypes (frequency above 0.001) were also found in blood, which suggests that blood repertoires may mirror thyroid immune responses. Ophthalmopathy was separated from stable hyperthyroidism by a 13 V-J signature model, with over 85% sensitivity and about 81% specificity obtained in cross-validation and 80%/75% obtained in testing. In validation, progression to ophthalmopathy was predicted by the model with around 71% sensitivity and around 75% specificity, a median of roughly 6 months before onset.

This clonotype appeared many times. Its antigen specificity is not known. Base qualities are not provided; no much larger clone lies one nucleotide away. Moderately to severely active disease, a Clinical Activity Score of at least 3, a NOSPECS grade of at least 4, and a duration under 3 months were present in ophthalmopathy patients. Exclusion was applied to patients with uncontrolled infections, other autoimmune diseases, pregnancy or lactation. Diagnoses were established on the basis of clinical symptoms, serum thyroxine and TRAb, thyroid ultrasound, and orbital computed tomography. Ficoll-Paque density gradient centrifugation was used to isolate PBMCs from around 9.1 ml of fresh peripheral blood. Total RNA was extracted using Trizol reagent, and RNA quality was assessed on an Agilent 2100 Bioanalyzer. The CDR3 spans 13 residues, from the cysteine through the phenylalanine. The kept DNA is CDR3 alone, 39 bases in frame from the first base. Here V drops 1 base and J drops 7 bases, and the junction holds 3 bases not matched to any gene. CDR1 SEHNR and CDR2 FQNEAQ are derived from the germline V gene (reference sequence).

TCR beta CDR3 regions were amplified from RNA transcripts. A first-round RT-PCR of the TCR CDR3 used the HTBI primer set with the Qiagen OneStep RT-PCR kit. Libraries were constructed in a second round of multiplex PCR, after which size selection and purification were performed. The libraries were sequenced on an Illumina HiSeq2000 using paired-end 100 bp reads. As for how the authors treated the data: SOAPnuke was used to process the raw data, with reads discarded if the reads contained adapters or uncalled bases, had a mean Phred below 15, or lacked an exact constant-primer or identifier match. High-quality paired reads were merged with COPE v1.2.5, and unique nucleotide sequences were defined as clonotypes. MiTCR v1.1 was used to align the clonotypes against IMGT TRBV, TRBD and TRBJ reference segments. The analysis included only V-J combinations with a frequency above 0.0001, which together covered approximately 99% of the repertoires. A TCS score was defined as the ratio of F50 (clonal expansion) to E x V (chaos), with BLOSUM62-based TCRdist applied between CDR3 peptides within each V-J. Welch's t-statistics and random forest reduced around 550 V-J features to under 15, which were used in a naive Bayes classifier (R e1071). The raw public data were reprocessed by TCRdb itself: fastp quality trimming at Q25, MiXCR clonotype calling, in-frame beta chains only. Rows with a matching CDR3 protein are joined into one entry that keeps the most common DNA and genes. The V and J calls follow TCRdb's processing rather than the paper's. In this sample the table shows 300,000 to 450,000 distinct CDR3 sequences, more than 12% of which occur a single time. Roughly a fifth of the sample is taken by the ten largest.

The clonotype comes from a woman in her twenties or thirties with Graves' ophthalmopathy. Source material: blood. The V and J genes are TRBV7-9 and TRBJ2-7; 8 of the junction bases match TRBD1. CDR3 loop: CASSLGQGREQYF. In nucleotide form, the sequence is TGTGCCAGCAGCTTAGGACAGGGGAGGGAGCAGTACTTC.